Listed below are T cell receptor beta chains from one sample, sequenced in a study of T cell responses to AZD1222 COVID-19 vaccine. Assay used: immunoSEQ multiplex PCR; TCRdb lists only in-frame clones, some missing. This sample has 150,000 to 200,000 clones, with about 94% found just once. Sequenced material: peripheral blood, taken on day 0 of AZD1222 vaccination. These receptors originate from an adult in good health. The CDR3 runs from the conserved cysteine through the conserved F or W. Each record gives: J gene, clone size, D gene, V gene, CDR3 protein, CDR3 DNA. The D gene is left open where the match is weak. Not all rows give a size; the values are once, few, many and, for expanded clones, a class.

TRBJ2-7,-,TRBD1,TRBV15,CATSRDGTGSSYEQYF,TGTGCCACCAGCAGAGATGGGACAGGGTCCTCCTACGAGCAGTACTTC
TRBJ1-4,-,-,TRBV9,CASSSRVGREKLFF,TGTGCCAGCAGCTCCAGGGTTGGGCGAGAAAAACTGTTTTTT
TRBJ1-5,-,TRBD1,TRBV28,CASTPGQGFRQPQHF,TGTGCCAGCACCCCGGGACAGGGGTTTCGTCAGCCCCAGCATTTT
TRBJ1-2,-,-,TRBV6-1,CASSEKSRVGGYTF,TGTGCCAGCAGTGAAAAGTCGAGGGTTGGTGGCTACACCTTC
TRBJ1-4,-,TRBD1,TRBV29-1,CSASQGGGASEKLFF,TGCAGCGCCTCCCAGGGGGGCGGGGCATCGGAAAAACTGTTTTTT
TRBJ2-7,-,TRBD2,TRBV7-3,CASSPWTSDSYEQYF,TGTGCCAGCAGCCCCTGGACTAGCGACTCCTACGAGCAGTACTTC
TRBJ1-1,once,TRBD1,TRBV5-1,CASSSRQGYTEAFF,TGCGCCAGCAGCTCGCGACAGGGGTACACTGAAGCTTTCTTT
TRBJ2-2,-,-,TRBV24-1,CATSGLQIGELFF,TGTGCCACCTCCGGGTTGCAGATTGGGGAGCTGTTTTTT
TRBJ2-7,once,-,TRBV5-5,CASSLLYRAYEQYF,TGTGCCAGCAGCTTGCTTTATAGGGCCTACGAGCAGTACTTC
TRBJ1-2,-,-,TRBV19,CASSIDLGSANYGYTF,TGTGCCAGTAGTATAGATCTGGGGTCGGCTAACTATGGCTACACCTTC
TRBJ2-4,-,-,TRBV2,CASSVPRQEEAKNIQYF,TGTGCCAGCAGTGTACCCCGACAGGAGGAAGCCAAAAACATTCAGTACTTC
TRBJ1-6,-,-,TRBV10-3,CAISGQMNSPLHF,TGTGCCATCAGTGGACAGATGAATTCACCCCTCCACTTT
TRBJ2-1,-,TRBD2,TRBV4-1,CASSRRGGSPADEQFF,TGCGCCAGCAGCCGGCGGGGCGGGAGTCCCGCGGATGAGCAGTTCTTC
TRBJ2-3,-,TRBD1,TRBV7-9,CASSRPGTGADTQYF,TGTGCCAGCAGCCGACCTGGGACAGGGGCAGATACGCAGTATTTT
TRBJ1-2,-,-,TRBV3-1/TRBV3-2,CASSQVTGNGYTF,TGTGCCAGCAGCCAAGTCACAGGGAATGGCTACACCTTC
TRBJ2-2,-,TRBD2,TRBV27,CASSRIAGGHTGELFF,TGTGCCAGCAGTAGAATAGCGGGAGGGCACACCGGGGAGCTGTTTTTT
TRBJ2-5,-,TRBD2,TRBV2,CASAGLGGQTQYF,TGTGCCAGCGCGGGACTAGGAGGGCAGACCCAGTACTTC
TRBJ1-1,-,-,TRBV19,CASSLGAGTSSRAFF,TGTGCCAGTAGTCTTGGCGCGGGGACGTCTTCTAGGGCTTTCTTT
TRBJ2-2,once,-,TRBV24-1,CATSDTPPRTGELFF,TGTGCCACCAGTGATACGCCCCCGCGGACCGGGGAGCTGTTTTTT
TRBJ1-5,-,-,TRBV3-1/TRBV3-2,CASSQEGTGGNQPQHF,TGTGCCAGCAGCCAAGAGGGTACGGGAGGCAATCAGCCCCAGCATTTT
TRBJ1-5,once,-,TRBV10-3,CAISESGQNPNQPQHF,TGTGCCATCAGTGAGTCCGGACAGAACCCTAATCAGCCCCAGCATTTT
TRBJ1-1,-,TRBD1,TRBV19,CASMQGAGVEAFF,TGTGCCAGTATGCAGGGGGCTGGGGTTGAAGCTTTCTTT
TRBJ2-7,-,TRBD2,TRBV19,CASSIGAGVVGEQYF,TGTGCCAGTAGTATAGGAGCGGGAGTTGTAGGCGAGCAGTACTTC
TRBJ1-2,few,-,TRBV6-5,CASSYSIGGDGYTF,TGTGCCAGCAGTTACTCGATCGGGGGGGATGGCTACACCTTC
TRBJ1-5,-,-,TRBV15,CATSSDGNQPQHF,TGTGCCACCAGCTCGGACGGTAATCAGCCCCAGCATTTT
TRBJ1-1,-,-,TRBV11-2,CASTTGGLWTEAFF,TGTGCCAGCACCACAGGTGGGCTTTGGACTGAAGCTTTCTTT
TRBJ1-5,-,TRBD1,TRBV6-5,CASSRTGGNQPQHF,TGTGCCAGCAGTCGGACAGGGGGCAATCAGCCCCAGCATTTT
TRBJ1-4,-,TRBD1,TRBV3-1/TRBV3-2,CASSQGDSGNEKLFF,TGTGCCAGCAGCCAAGGGGACAGTGGAAATGAAAAACTGTTTTTT
TRBJ1-1,once,-,TRBV14,CASSLLGAANTEAFF,TGTGCCAGCAGCCTTCTGGGGGCGGCGAACACTGAAGCTTTCTTT
TRBJ1-2,once,TRBD1,TRBV6-5,CASTTTGGRSGGYTF,TGTGCCAGTACCACGACAGGGGGGCGTTCAGGTGGCTACACCTTC
TRBJ2-2,-,-,TRBV9,CASSARGTSTGELFF,TGTGCCAGCAGCGCACGGGGAACGAGCACCGGGGAGCTGTTTTTT
TRBJ2-7,-,TRBD2,TRBV7-6,CASKRENGEQYF,TGTGCCAGCAAGCGGGAGAACGGCGAGCAGTACTTC
TRBJ1-6,-,-,TRBV28,CASSPTESSYNSPLHF,TGTGCCAGCAGCCCAACAGAGAGCTCCTATAATTCACCCCTCCACTTT
TRBJ2-3,-,-,TRBV7-2,CASSLVGSDTQYF,TGTGCCAGCAGCTTGGTGGGATCAGATACGCAGTATTTT
TRBJ2-7,-,TRBD2,TRBV3-1/TRBV3-2,CASSRGAGLTYEQYF,TGTGCCAGCAGCCGAGGAGCGGGATTGACCTACGAGCAGTACTTC
TRBJ1-2,once,-,TRBV2,CASSEGPGGAFGYTF,TGTGCCAGCAGTGAGGGCCCGGGGGGCGCGTTTGGCTACACCTTC
TRBJ2-5,-,TRBD2,TRBV11-2,CASSFSGRAEETQYF,TGTGCCAGCAGCTTTAGCGGGAGGGCCGAGGAGACCCAGTACTTC
TRBJ2-1,-,-,TRBV7-2,CASSQERNEQFF,TGTGCCAGCAGCCAAGAACGGAATGAGCAGTTCTTC
TRBJ2-5,-,TRBD2,TRBV14,CASRAAGGPGETQYF,TGTGCCAGCCGGGCGGCGGGAGGGCCCGGAGAGACCCAGTACTTC
TRBJ2-3,-,TRBD2,TRBV19,CASSIVAGVATDTQYF,TGTGCCAGTAGTATAGTAGCGGGAGTGGCTACAGATACGCAGTATTTT
TRBJ2-1,once,TRBD2,TRBV4-3,CASSQEGREYNEQFF,TGCGCCAGCAGCCAAGAGGGGCGGGAGTACAATGAGCAGTTCTTC
TRBJ1-1,-,-,TRBV5-6,CASSHGPEAFF,TGTGCCAGCAGCCACGGCCCTGAAGCTTTCTTT
TRBJ1-1,-,-,TRBV2,CASSERAVLMNTEAFF,TGTGCCAGCAGTGAACGGGCAGTCCTCATGAACACTGAAGCTTTCTTT
TRBJ1-6,-,-,TRBV6-5,CASRARGYNSPLHF,TGTGCCAGCAGAGCCCGGGGGTACAATTCACCCCTCCACTTT
TRBJ2-7,medium-sized,TRBD2,TRBV2,CAIENPTSGRNEQYF,TGTGCCATCGAGAACCCGACTAGCGGTAGGAACGAGCAGTACTTC
TRBJ1-1,-,-,TRBV30,CAWRKTGTTEAFF,TGTGCCTGGAGAAAAACAGGGACTACTGAAGCTTTCTTT
TRBJ2-7,few,TRBD2,TRBV6-2/TRBV6-3,CASSSWTSGTDEQYF,TGTGCCAGCAGTTCCTGGACTAGCGGGACGGACGAGCAGTACTTC
TRBJ1-4,-,-,TRBV5-6,CASSGPGPLGGKLFF,TGTGCCAGCAGTGGGCCCGGACCCCTGGGGGGAAAACTGTTTTTT
TRBJ1-1,-,-,TRBV4-1,CASSRATEAFF,TGCGCCAGTTCTAGGGCCACTGAAGCTTTCTTT
TRBJ1-5,-,-,TRBV6-2/TRBV6-3,CASSYRRPNQPQHF,TGTGCCAGCAGTTACCGACGGCCTAATCAGCCCCAGCATTTT